Presented here are 27 T cell receptor beta chains from one specimen sequenced in a study of blood T cell repertoires in COVID-19. Repertoires were generated with immunoSEQ multiplex PCR, while TCRdb's copy carries only in-frame clones and drops some. This table has some 120,000 clones, approximately 90% appearing once. Sample: peripheral blood. All receptors derive from a man aged 45-65 years with COVID-19, enrolled during active disease.

The rearrangement links TRBV5-1 to TRBJ1-5, with D unclear. This CDR3 region has 13 residues. Trimming removed 3 bases from V and 0 bases from J, with 4 bases in between. CDR1 is SGHRS, CDR2 YFSETQ, per germline. The CDR3 protein is CASSSSSNQPQHF. CDR3 in DNA: TGCGCCAGCAGCTCGAGTAGCAATCAGCCCCAGCATTTT.

The chain employs TRBV6-4 and TRBJ2-7; D gene unclear. The CDR3 length is 11 residues. Trimming cost V 10 bases and J 2 bases, with 9 bases left between them. Germline CDR1 MRHNA, CDR2 SNTAGT. The CDR3, as DNA: TGTGCCACCCCGGGTGCCTACGAGCAGTACGTC. The encoded protein is CATPGAYEQYV.

The CDR3 spells CASSQTGAPGNTIYF. In DNA, the CDR3 is TGTGCCAGCAGTCAGACAGGGGCCCCTGGAAACACCATATATTTT. The J gene is TRBJ1-3, the V gene TRBV6-6, with TRBD1 identical over 8 bases. The CDR3 has 15 amino acids. Germline V lookup: CDR1 MNHNY, CDR2 SVGAGI (reference sequence). V shed 5 bases, J shed 2 bases, and the junction held 5 bases outside the gene matches.

The chain joins TRBV19 to TRBJ2-1; weak D call: TRBD1 (6 bases). The CDR3 length is 13 residues. Trimming stripped 5 bases from V and 10 bases from J, with 15 bases between. Germline-derived CDR1 and CDR2 are LNHDA and SQIVND (reference sequence). For the CDR3, the DNA is TGTGCCAGTAGTGCCCGGGCAGGGGTCGAGCAGTTCTTC. Encoded protein: CASSARAGVEQFF.

This chain joins TRBV5-8 and TRBJ2-3; no definite D call. CDR3 length: 15 amino acids. Trimming pared 1 base from V and 1 base from J, leaving 10 bases between. Germline values: CDR1 SGHTS, CDR2 YDEGEE. The CDR3 region has the DNA TGTGCCAGCAGCTTGCAATCTCAGGGCACAGATACGCAGTATTTT. Translation gives CASSLQSQGTDTQYF.

This chain connects TRBV29-1 to TRBJ2-7; D uncertain. The V and J ends lost 0 bases and 0 bases respectively, with 6 bases between them. The CDR3 sequence is 13 residues long. The germline CDR1 and CDR2 sequences are SQVTM and ANQGSEA. CDR3 in DNA: TGCAGCGTTGAAGATGAGGTCTCCTACGAGCAGTACTTC. Amino acids: CSVEDEVSYEQYF.

V usage is TRBV7-9 and J usage is TRBJ1-1; D is unclear. The CDR3 consists of 12 residues. Trimming took off 1 base at V and 11 bases at J, with 11 bases between the two ends. Germline CDR1 and CDR2: SEHNR and FQNEAQ (reference sequence). This CDR3 is CASSLVGVLAFF. The CDR3 nucleotides read TGTGCCAGCAGCTTAGTCGGAGTGCTGGCTTTCTTT.

This chain links TRBV24-1 with TRBJ2-5; 7 nucleotides align to TRBD2. Per the germline V gene, CDR1 is KGHDR and CDR2 is SFDVKD. J was trimmed by 5 bases and V by 3 bases; bases with no gene match: 5. The CDR3 length is 14 residues. CDR3 in amino acids: CATSDGEGGETQYF. The CDR3 region has the DNA TGTGCCACCAGTGATGGGGAGGGCGGGGAGACCCAGTACTTC.

V gene TRBV6-2 or TRBV6-3 combines with J gene TRBJ2-7; 14 bases fit TRBD2. CDR3 size: 16 residues. Germline assignment: CDR1 MNHEY and CDR2 SVGEGT. V was pared by 0 bases and J by 4 bases, with 2 bases of the junction left unmatched. CDR3 amino acids: CASSYSTSGRVYEQYF. DNA for the CDR3: TGTGCCAGCAGTTACTCGACTAGCGGGAGGGTGTACGAGCAGTACTTC.

This rearrangement joins TRBV27 to TRBJ1-2; D gene uncertain. The CDR3 contains 13 residues. Germline-derived CDR1 and CDR2 are MNHEY and SMNVEV (reference sequence). V was clipped by 5 bases and J by 2 bases, with 9 bases between them. The CDR3 loop reads CASSLTENYGYTF. The CDR3, as DNA: TGTGCCAGCAGTCTTACAGAGAACTATGGCTACACCTTC.

This clone has a handful of counts. This chain links TRBV5-4 with TRBJ1-1; 7 nucleotides align to TRBD1. The germline gives CDR1 SGHNT, CDR2 YYREEE (reference sequence). The CDR3 spans 15 residues. With V trimmed by 2 bases and J by 4 bases, 8 bases remained unmatched. The CDR3 nucleotides are TGTGCCAGCAGCTTCGAGGGGGCGCGGGGCACTGAAGCTTTCTTT. This sequence encodes CASSFEGARGTEAFF.

J is TRBJ1-5 and V is TRBV19; D is possibly TRBD1 (5 bases). Deletions cut 4 bases from V and 7 bases from J, with 20 bases between. This CDR3 spans 16 amino acids. CDR1 and CDR2 from the germline V gene are LNHDA and SQIVND (reference sequence). The CDR3 DNA follows: TGTGCCAGTAGTACCTACCCAGGTGGGGGGGAGCAGCCCCAGCATTTT. Translation gives CASSTYPGGGEQPQHF.

The chain employs TRBV9 and TRBJ2-2; possibly TRBD1 for D (5 bases). The V end was cut by 0 bases, the J end by 0 bases, with 12 bases between. This CDR3 is built from 17 residues. The germline gives CDR1 SGDLS, CDR2 YYNGEE. DNA for the CDR3: TGTGCCAGCAGCGTAGGGGTGGTGACAGCGAACACCGGGGAGCTGTTTTTT. Translation gives CASSVGVVTANTGELFF.

This CDR3 reads CASSLGTGSSSYNEQFF. CDR3 nucleotide sequence: TGTGCCAGCAGCTTAGGGACAGGGTCTAGCTCCTACAATGAGCAGTTCTTC. The chain is built from TRBV11-3 and TRBJ2-1; 8 positions agree with TRBD1. The J segment lost 0 bases and the V segment lost 1 base, leaving 5 bases of the junction unmatched. CDR3 size: 17 residues. The germline V gene has CDR1 SGHNT and CDR2 YENEEA.

The chain couples TRBV6-5 to TRBJ1-1; a possible D gene is TRBD1 (5 bases). CDR3 length: 14 amino acids. Germline CDR1 is MNHEY and CDR2 is SVGAGI. Trimming removed 6 bases at V and 4 bases at J, with 15 bases between. CDR3 DNA: TGTGCCAGCAGGGGGACCGGGAGTTCCACTGAAGCTTTCTTT. Protein sequence: CASRGTGSSTEAFF.

The chain uses TRBV28 and TRBJ1-2; a weak D match, TRBD1 (5 bases). Germline CDR1 reads MDHEN; CDR2 reads SYDVKM. The CDR3 runs 15 residues. Trimming stripped 4 bases from V and 3 bases from J, with 15 bases between. CDR3 sequence: CASSSRAGLYYGYTF. The CDR3 region has the DNA TGTGCCAGCAGTTCCCGGGCAGGGCTTTACTATGGCTACACCTTC.

The rearrangement links TRBV6-6 to TRBJ1-6; D is unresolved. Germline V gene lookup returns CDR1 MNHNY and CDR2 SVGAGI (reference sequence). Between the trimmed V and J ends, which lost 2 bases and 0 bases, there was a span of 8 bases. CDR3 size: 16 residues. The CDR3 reads CASSYDRSSYNSPLHF. The CDR3 region has the DNA TGTGCCAGCAGTTACGACCGGAGCTCCTATAATTCACCCCTCCACTTT.

The chain joins TRBV11-1 to TRBJ2-5; D is perhaps TRBD1 (6 bases). The CDR3 contains 13 residues. V was clipped by 8 bases and J by 1 base, with 11 bases between them. Germline assignment: CDR1 SGHAT and CDR2 FQDESV (reference sequence). This CDR3 is CASCTGPQETQYF. The CDR3 bases are TGTGCCAGCTGTACAGGGCCCCAAGAGACCCAGTACTTC.

V is TRBV9 and J is TRBJ2-5, with TRBD2 as a possible D gene (7 bases). V was trimmed by 4 bases and J by 4 bases, leaving 17 bases between them. The CDR3 is 15 residues long. Germline V lookup: CDR1 SGDLS, CDR2 YYNGEE. As DNA, the CDR3 is TGTGCCAGCAGCCCTCGGGGGGCCTGGGGAGAGACCCAGTACTTC. It translates to CASSPRGAWGETQYF.

The chain employs TRBV18 and TRBJ1-1; D is uncertain. The CDR3 length is 11 residues. The V end was cut by 6 bases, the J end by 3 bases, with 5 bases between. The germline V gene encodes CDR1 KGHSH and CDR2 LQKENI. The CDR3: CASSPDTEAFF. CDR3 nucleotide sequence: TGTGCCAGCTCGCCGGACACTGAAGCTTTCTTT.

This clone has just a few counts. The rearrangement links TRBV5-1 to TRBJ1-1; the D is unclear. The germline V and J ends were trimmed by 0 bases and 1 base, with 7 bases remaining between them. CDR1 and CDR2 from the germline V gene are SGHRS and YFSETQ. This CDR3 is 14 amino acids long. The CDR3 is CASSLGDTNTEAFF. In DNA form, the CDR3 reads TGCGCCAGCAGCTTGGGAGACACGAACACTGAAGCTTTCTTT.

This chain connects TRBV19 to TRBJ2-5, with 8 nucleotides matching TRBD1. The CDR3 has 13 amino acids. V gave up 9 bases and J gave up 5 bases; unmatched junction bases: 8. Germline V gene data show CDR1 as LNHDA and CDR2 as SQIVND (reference sequence). The CDR3 loop reads CASRGQTFETQYF. The CDR3 DNA sequence: TGTGCCAGCAGGGGGCAGACCTTCGAGACCCAGTACTTC.

The chain carries TRBV5-4 and TRBJ1-6; 11 bases line up with TRBD1. Germline CDR1 SGHNT, CDR2 YYREEE (reference sequence). The CDR3 covers 16 residues. The V and J ends lost 2 bases and 10 bases, in that order; junction bases with no gene match: 8. CDR3: CASSLIGTGGGSPLHF. In DNA form, the CDR3 reads TGTGCCAGCAGCTTAATCGGGACAGGGGGGGGCTCACCCCTCCACTTT.

This chain connects TRBV19 to TRBJ2-1; the D is unclear. V was shortened by 5 bases and J by 4 bases, with 9 bases between the two germline ends. CDR1 and CDR2 from the germline V gene are LNHDA and SQIVND (reference sequence). This CDR3 is built from 13 residues. The CDR3 coding sequence is TGTGCCAGTAGTCCAGGTATATACAATGAGCAGTTCTTC. Its translation: CASSPGIYNEQFF.

The V gene is TRBV5-1, the J gene TRBJ2-1, with no clear D. Germline values: CDR1 SGHRS, CDR2 YFSETQ. This CDR3 has 14 amino acids. V lost 1 base, J lost 0 bases, and 5 bases lay in between. DNA of the CDR3: TGCGCCAGCAGCTTGTCTTACTCCTACAATGAGCAGTTCTTC. Its translation is CASSLSYSYNEQFF.

The CDR3 sequence: CASRRGISGANVLTF. The DNA for the CDR3 is TGTGCCAGCCGAAGAGGGATATCTGGGGCCAACGTCCTGACTTTC. The rearrangement joins TRBV6-5 to TRBJ2-6, with D perhaps TRBD2 (5 bases). CDR3 length: 15 amino acids. The germline V gene has CDR1 MNHEY and CDR2 SVGAGI. V shed 8 bases and J shed 1 base, with 12 bases lying between them.

The chain carries TRBV6-5 and TRBJ2-2; D is possibly TRBD1 (5 bases). Trimming stripped 7 bases from V and 7 bases from J, with 19 bases between. Looked up from germline, CDR1 is MNHEY and CDR2 is SVGAGI. The CDR3 has 15 amino acids. Here the CDR3 reads CASMRPLIGVGELFF. The DNA of the CDR3 is TGTGCCAGCATGAGACCCCTAATAGGGGTCGGGGAGCTGTTTTTT.